One T cell receptor (beta chain) is described in this entry. This entry belongs to a study of control samples from healthy donors and cancer patients. Measured with immunoSEQ multiplex PCR; TCRdb has only the in-frame clones, and not every one. In the table there are 70,000 to 95,000 clones, under 95% of which are singletons. Material: PBMCs. This clonotype originated in a woman aged 40 to 49 with lung cancer.

The CDR3 region is CAWSVRADEQFF. CDR3 in DNA: TGTGCCTGGAGTGTTCGGGCGGATGAGCAGTTCTTC. The V and J genes are TRBV30 and TRBJ2-1; the D is unclear. CDR3 length: 12 amino acids. Germline loops: CDR1 GTSNPN, CDR2 SVGIG (reference sequence). The ends were cut back, 0 bases at V and 8 bases at J, with 8 bases in the middle.